Listed below are T cell receptor beta chains from one sample, sequenced in a study of immune evolution from preneoplasia to lung adenocarcinoma. TCRdb's table, derived via immunoSEQ multiplex PCR, lists solely in-frame clones and lacks some. This sample yields roughly 7,500 clones, of which 70% to 80% are seen a single time; 7.5% to 9.5% belongs to the top ten. The sequencing input was FFPE atypical adenomatous hyperplasia tissue from the lung. The receptors come from a donor at least 70 years old with lung adenocarcinoma. Some clones in this sample may be carry-over from other donors' samples. Both conserved end residues are part of each CDR3. D genes are given only for firm matches. Rows give clone size only sometimes, using once, few, many, or a class for an expanded clone.

j_call v_call clone_size d_call cdr3_nt cdr3_aa
TRBJ2-7 TRBV29-1 - TRBD1 TGCAGCACCAGGACAGGGAGCTCCTACGAGCAGTACTTC CSTRTGSSYEQYF
TRBJ1-4 TRBV5-1 - TRBD1 TGCGCCAGCAGCCCGTTCGGACAGGGAAATGAAAAACTGTTTTTT CASSPFGQGNEKLFF
TRBJ1-2 TRBV11-3 - - TGTGCCAGCAGCTTAGGAGGGGCTAACTATGGCTACACCTTC CASSLGGANYGYTF
TRBJ2-6 TRBV5-4 few - TGTGCCAGCAGCGGAGTGAGTTCTGGGGCCAACGTCCTGACTTTC CASSGVSSGANVLTF
TRBJ2-7 TRBV10-1 - TRBD1 TGCGCCAGCAGTGAGACAGGGGCCCACGAGCAGTACTTC CASSETGAHEQYF
TRBJ2-3 TRBV11-2 - - TGTGCCAGCAGCCTACTCACGGCAGGGGGCACAGATACGCAGTATTTT CASSLLTAGGTDTQYF
TRBJ1-5 TRBV5-5 - TRBD1 TGTGCCAGCAGCCAGGGACAGGGGGCTAGTCAGCCCCAGCATTTT CASSQGQGASQPQHF
TRBJ2-5 TRBV29-1 - TRBD2 TGCAGCGTTGGGACCGGGACTAGCGACCAAGAGACCCAGTACTTC CSVGTGTSDQETQYF
TRBJ2-7 TRBV6-5 - - TGTGCCAGCAGTTACGGGCGGTCCTCCTACGAGCAGTACTTC CASSYGRSSYEQYF
TRBJ1-2 TRBV6-4 - - TGTGCCAGCAGTGCCTCCAAGGAAAACTATGGCTACACCTTC CASSASKENYGYTF
TRBJ2-2 TRBV2 - - TGTGCCAGCAGTACGGGGGGCCGATTAGGGGAGCTGTTTTTT CASSTGGRLGELFF
TRBJ2-7 TRBV6-5 - - TGTGCCAGCAGACAATTGGACGGGACCTACGAGCAGTACTTC CASRQLDGTYEQYF
TRBJ1-5 TRBV28 - TRBD1 TGTGCCAGCAGCTCGGGACAGGGCAATCAGCCCCAGCATTTT CASSSGQGNQPQHF
TRBJ1-1 TRBV28 - - TGTGCCAGCAGTTCCCGGGCCTATGAAGCTTTCTTT CASSSRAYEAFF
TRBJ2-2 TRBV7-9 - - TGTGCCAGCAGCTTAGGAGAGGGCCCGACCGGGGAGCTGTTTTTT CASSLGEGPTGELFF
TRBJ1-2 TRBV19 - - TGTGCCAGTCGATCTTTTGTCGGCGTTGACTATGGCTACACCTTC CASRSFVGVDYGYTF
TRBJ2-6 TRBV29-1 - - TGCAGCGTTCACCAGGGGGGATCTGGGGCCAACGTCCTGACTTTC CSVHQGGSGANVLTF
TRBJ2-2 TRBV4-1 - TRBD1 TGCGCCAGCAGCCAATCGACAGGGCTCAACACCGGGGAGCTGTTTTTT CASSQSTGLNTGELFF
TRBJ1-5 TRBV27 medium-sized TRBD1 TGTGCCAGCAGTTGGACAGGGGGCAATCAGCCCCAGCATTTT CASSWTGGNQPQHF
TRBJ1-2 TRBV5-6 - TRBD1 TGTGCCAGCACGGTAGACAGGGATCCCTATGGCTACACCTTC CASTVDRDPYGYTF
TRBJ1-5 TRBV6-5 - - TGTGCCAGCAGTACGGGCCAAAATCAGCCCCAGCATTTT CASSTGQNQPQHF
TRBJ1-2 TRBV29-1 - - TGCAGCGGTGCCCAAGGGGAAGCTAACTATGGCTACACCTTC CSGAQGEANYGYTF
TRBJ2-5 TRBV14 - - TGTGCCAGCAGCCAAGTGGAGAGAGGGACCCAGTACTTC CASSQVERGTQYF
TRBJ2-7 TRBV30 - - TGTGCCTGGGGAGGGGGAACCGACTACGAGCAGTACTTC CAWGGGTDYEQYF
TRBJ2-2 TRBV30 - - TGTGCCTGGAGTGCCGGGATCGTGAACACCGGGGAGCTGTTTTTT CAWSAGIVNTGELFF
TRBJ2-5 TRBV2 - - TGTGCCAGCAGTGAAGAGTTATGGGACGGGAAGTACTTC CASSEELWDGKYF
TRBJ2-1 TRBV5-4 - - TGTGCCAGCAGCTTGGGACTAGAGGCTAATGAGCAGTTCTTC CASSLGLEANEQFF
TRBJ1-6 TRBV28 - TRBD1 TGTGCCAGCAGTCTCTCCCCGGGACAGGGGGCGTCGAGGTCACCCCTCCACTTT CASSLSPGQGASRSPLHF
TRBJ2-1 TRBV30 - - TGTGCCTGGAATTCCAGGGGTAATGAGCAGTTCTTC CAWNSRGNEQFF
TRBJ1-4 TRBV9 - - TGTGCCAGCAGCGTAGCGGACAGCTTTAATGAAAAACTGTTTTTT CASSVADSFNEKLFF
TRBJ1-5 TRBV30 - - TGTGCCTGGAGCCAGGACAGCCTGAATCAGCCCCAGCATTTT CAWSQDSLNQPQHF
TRBJ1-2 TRBV7-9 - - TGTGCCAGCAGCTCCAGCCTTTTTGTGAACTATGGCTACACCTTC CASSSSLFVNYGYTF
TRBJ2-5 TRBV2 - - TGTGCCAGCAGTGAAGGACAGTCCTTCCAAGAGACCCAGTACTTC CASSEGQSFQETQYF
TRBJ2-7 TRBV7-2 - TRBD2 TGTGCCAGCAGCCCAGGGACTAGCGGCTACGAGCAGTACTTC CASSPGTSGYEQYF
TRBJ2-7 TRBV5-1 - TRBD2 TGCGCCAGCAGCTTGCCCGTGGGGGGGTTCTACGAGCAGTACTTC CASSLPVGGFYEQYF
TRBJ2-5 TRBV6-6 few TRBD1 TGTGCCAGCAGTCGGCGGACAGGGCGGAGAGAAGAGACCCAGTACTTC CASSRRTGRREETQYF
TRBJ2-5 TRBV19 - - TGTGCCAGTAGTATGTCTCCTAGGGGGGCCCAAGAGACCCAGTACTTC CASSMSPRGAQETQYF
TRBJ2-5 TRBV11-3 - - TGTGCCAGCAGCATTAGAGGGGCGACAGGTCAAGAGACCCAGTACTTC CASSIRGATGQETQYF
TRBJ2-5 TRBV5-6 - - TGTGCCAGCAGCATAGGTAGCGTCGAGACCCAGTACTTC CASSIGSVETQYF
TRBJ1-1 TRBV7-8 few - TGTGCCAGCCGGGCAACCCGTGAAGCTTTCTTT CASRATREAFF
TRBJ2-1 TRBV7-9 - TRBD2 TGTGCCAGCAGCTTTAAGACTAGCGGGAGAGTAAATGAGCAGTTCTTC CASSFKTSGRVNEQFF
TRBJ2-3 TRBV7-8 once - TGTGCCAGCAGCTCGCAGGGGACAGATACGCAGTATTTT CASSSQGTDTQYF
TRBJ2-1 TRBV6-5 - - TGTGCCAGCAGTTCCTCGGCCGGAGGCTACAATGAGCAGTTCTTC CASSSSAGGYNEQFF